The present T cell receptor (beta chain) was sequenced within a study of OX40 agonist ivuxolimab in advanced cancers. For the study at large: Patients got intravenous ivuxolimab at 0.01 to 10 mg/kg every 2 weeks.

TCRdb's copy holds only in-frame clones and misses some; the assay was immunoSEQ multiplex PCR. The profile shows approximately 87,000 clones, 88% of them singletons. The CDR3 sequence is 14 residues long. Germline values: CDR1 LNHDA, CDR2 SQIVND (reference sequence). Trimming removed 3 bases from V and 0 bases from J; junction bases left unmatched: 1. This TCR was sampled from an adult with an advanced solid tumor such as melanoma, head and neck, liver or kidney cancer. The V and J genes are TRBV19 and TRBJ1-1, with TRBD1 matching 7 bases. This specimen was CD4+ or CD8+ T cells sorted from blood, taken in a trial of the OX40 agonist ivuxolimab. Here the CDR3 reads CASSIRGMNTEAFF. CDR3 DNA sequence: TGTGCCAGTAGTATCAGGGGGATGAACACTGAAGCTTTCTTT.